The 24 T cell receptor beta chains presented below share a single source sample, sequenced in a study of spatial heterogeneity in lung cancer. Time point specified: sample taken at primary tumor resection. Tumor, nontumor lung or frozen PBMC supplied whole RNA, sequenced without sorting. One entry per CDR3 protein results from TCRdb running MiXCR on the 5' RACE reads. The table has about 7,900 distinct CDR3 sequences, around 4.6% seen once; the top ten hold around 30%. Sample: PBMCs, taken at surgery. The receptors shown here come from a male donor with early-stage non-small cell lung cancer.

In this sample, this clonotype turned up many times. This beta chain is an off-target read within a library intended for alpha chains, so its frequency means little. This chain uses TRBV5-6 with TRBJ1-2, with 7 bases identical to TRBD1. The J segment lost 6 bases and the V segment lost 1 base, leaving 3 bases of the junction unmatched. Germline loops: CDR1 SGHDT, CDR2 YYEEEE. The CDR3 is made up of 13 amino acids. CDR3 nucleotide sequence: TGTGCCAGCAGCTTGCGCCAGGGGGATGGCTACACCTTC. Its protein product is CASSLRQGDGYTF.

This clonotype was observed many times. For a library built for alpha chains, this beta chain is a stray read; little rests on its size. The V gene is TRBV5-1, the J gene TRBJ2-1; D may be TRBD1 (6 bases). Germline CDR1 and CDR2: SGHRS and YFSETQ. This CDR3 spans 16 amino acids. V was trimmed by 0 bases and J by 1 base, leaving 11 bases between them. CDR3 coding DNA: TGCGCCAGCAGCTTGGCACAGGGTGCGTCCTACAATGAGCAGTTCTTC. Protein sequence: CASSLAQGASYNEQFF. The whole variable domain, filled in from reference TRBV5-1 and TRBJ2-1, reads KAGVTQTPRYLIKTRGQQVTLSCSPISGHRSVSWYQQTPGQGLQFLFEYFSETQRNKGNFPGRFSGRQFSNSRSEMNVSTLELGDSALYLCASSLAQGASYNEQFFGPGTRLTVL.

This clonotype was counted a few times. In a library made to pick up alpha chains, this beta chain is a stray read with a size that means little. J is TRBJ1-4 and V is TRBV12-3 or TRBV12-4, with TRBD1 matching 9 bases. This CDR3 is built from 15 residues. V shed 3 bases and J 8 bases; nucleotides not matched to a gene: 7. The CDR3 nucleotides read TGTGCCAGCAGTTTTACGACAGGGGGAAACGAAAAACTGTTTTTT. Its protein is CASSFTTGGNEKLFF.

As concerns this clonotype: This beta chain is an unintended read in a library built for alpha chains; its size means little. The rearrangement uses TRBV20-1 and TRBJ1-3; 9 bases are a match to TRBD1. The CDR3 extends over 16 amino acids. The V segment lost 5 bases and the J segment 2 bases; nucleotides outside the gene matches: 10. CDR1 and CDR2 from the germline V gene are DFQATT and SNEGSKA (reference sequence). The CDR3 DNA reads TGCAGTGCTGAAACAGGGGGCATGAATGCTGGAAACACCATATATTTT. It yields the protein CSAETGGMNAGNTIYF.

As to this clonotype: Within a library made for alpha chains, this beta chain is off target, and its count is uninformative. J is TRBJ2-3 and V is TRBV7-9; 11 nucleotides line up with TRBD1. CDR1 is SEHNR and CDR2 is FQNEAQ in the germline V gene (reference sequence). There are 13 residues in the CDR3. CDR3 nucleotide sequence: TGTGCGCTCCCGGGACAGGGGGCAGATACGCAGTATTTT. Protein: CALPGQGADTQYF.

This clonotype was observed a handful of times. For a library built for alpha chains, this beta chain is a stray read; little rests on its size. The chain employs TRBV11-2 and TRBJ1-2; D is perhaps TRBD1 (5 bases). Germline CDR1 SGHAT, CDR2 FQNNGV. V lost 4 bases to trimming and J lost 4 bases, with 7 bases between them. This CDR3 comprises 12 residues. CDR3 nucleotide sequence: TGTGCCAGCAGCTCACAGGCCTATGGCTACACCTTC. It translates to CASSSQAYGYTF.

Relative to its sample, this clonotype is medium-sized. This beta chain is an unintended read in a library built for alpha chains; its size means little. The chain couples TRBV29-1 to TRBJ1-1, with D maybe TRBD1 (6 bases). Trimming removed 6 bases at V and 7 bases at J, with 12 bases between. The CDR3 loop spans 11 amino acids. Germline assignment: CDR1 SQVTM and CDR2 ANQGSEA. CDR3 sequence (DNA): TGCAGCGTGGGATACAGGGTTGAAGCTTTCTTT. As protein: CSVGYRVEAFF.

There are many counts of this clonotype. This beta chain came through as a stray read in a library set up for alpha chains, and its size says little. This sequence joins TRBV28 and TRBJ1-6; no reliable D call. The CDR3 totals 13 residues. Germline assignment: CDR1 MDHEN and CDR2 SYDVKM. V shed 2 bases and J shed 9 bases, with 8 bases lying between them. The CDR3 DNA follows: TGTGCCAGCAGTTTACAGGCGGCTTCACCCCTCCACTTT. Amino acid sequence: CASSLQAASPLHF.

This clonotype was seen ten or more times. Within a library made for alpha chains, this beta chain is off target, and its count is uninformative. The rearrangement joins TRBV28 to TRBJ2-3, with D possibly matching TRBD1 (6 bases). Germline CDR1 and CDR2: MDHEN and SYDVKM. The CDR3 contains 15 residues. Trimming took 2 bases from V and 4 from J, leaving 13 bases between them. The CDR3 region has the DNA TGTGCCAGCAGTTTAACAGGGATGTGGGCAGATACGCAGTATTTT. Amino acids: CASSLTGMWADTQYF.

This clonotype has ten or more counts. This beta chain is a stray sequence in a library constructed for alpha chains; its clone size is not meaningful. The chain employs TRBV5-6 and TRBJ2-7; the D is unclear. The CDR3 extends over 13 amino acids. Germline values: CDR1 SGHDT, CDR2 YYEEEE. V lost 3 bases and J 7 bases, leaving 14 bases between the germline ends. The CDR3 sequence: CASSSGGMGEQYV. The CDR3 nucleotides read TGTGCCAGCAGCTCCGGCGGTATGGGGGAGCAGTACGTC.

Points on this clonotype: This beta chain came through as a stray read in a library set up for alpha chains, and its size says little. The chain has TRBV10-2 and TRBJ1-2; TRBD1 is a possible D gene (6 bases). CDR1 and CDR2 (germline): WSHSY, SAAADI. V dropped 6 bases and J dropped 0 bases, with 17 bases sitting between them. This CDR3 has 16 residues. This CDR3 is CASSITGRIANYGYTF. For the CDR3, the DNA is TGCGCCAGCAGCATAACAGGGAGGATAGCTAACTATGGCTACACCTTC.

Within the sample, this clonotype is medium-sized (0.01 to 0.1%). For a library built for alpha chains, this beta chain is a stray read; little rests on its size. The rearrangement uses TRBV3-1 and TRBJ1-5, with D uncertain. The CDR3 has 13 residues. The V gene lost 0 bases and the J gene lost 5 bases, with 5 bases spanning the gap. CDR1 and CDR2 from the germline V gene are LGHDT and YNNKEL (reference sequence). CDR3 nucleotides: TGTGCCAGCAGCCAAGATCTGTATCAGCCCCAGCATTTT. Translating it yields CASSQDLYQPQHF.

This clonotype was counted only a few times. Little can be read into the size of this beta chain, an off-target read in a library designed for alpha chains. The J gene is TRBJ2-7, the V gene TRBV14; no firm D call. V lost 8 bases and J 0 bases, leaving 8 bases between the germline ends. The germline V gene has CDR1 SGHDN and CDR2 FVKESK. The CDR3 totals 12 residues. The CDR3 reads CASGLNSYEQYF. As DNA, the CDR3 is TGTGCCAGCGGGCTGAACTCCTACGAGCAGTACTTC.

Within the sample, this clonotype is hyperexpanded (1% or more). This beta chain is a stray sequence in a library constructed for alpha chains; its clone size is not meaningful. This chain joins TRBV7-9 and TRBJ1-6; D ambiguous. From germline, CDR1 is SEHNR and CDR2 FQNEAQ (reference sequence). This CDR3 is built from 14 residues. Trimming stripped 1 base from V and 7 bases from J, with 8 bases between. The CDR3 nucleotides are TGTGCCAGCAGCTTAGATAGGTGGAATTCACCCCTCCACTTT. Amino acids: CASSLDRWNSPLHF.

The table lists this clonotype with many counts. This beta chain is an off-target read within a library intended for alpha chains, so its frequency means little. V and J are TRBV7-6 and TRBJ2-7, with 7 bases matching TRBD1. Germline loops: CDR1 SGHVS, CDR2 FNYEAQ. The CDR3 runs 13 residues. V was pared by 5 bases and J by 8 bases, with 9 bases of the junction left unmatched. The CDR3 coding sequence is TGTGCCAGCAGCGCCACGGAACAGGGGCAGCAGTACTTC. Translating gives CASSATEQGQQYF.

As for this clonotype: This beta chain is a stray sequence in a library constructed for alpha chains; its clone size is not meaningful. The chain combines TRBV5-6 with TRBJ2-5; D might be TRBD1 (6 bases). CDR1 is SGHDT and CDR2 is YYEEEE in the germline V gene. The V end lost 3 bases, the J end lost 1 base, and 10 bases lay between the germline ends. The CDR3 runs to 14 residues. The CDR3 DNA is TGTGCCAGCAGCTCAATGACAGGCCAAGAGACCCAGTACTTC. Residues: CASSSMTGQETQYF.

This clonotype was detected only a few times. The size of this beta chain means little, since it is a stray read in a library made for alpha chains. V gene TRBV5-5 combines with J gene TRBJ1-6, with unresolved D. The V end was cut by 0 bases, the J end by 6 bases, with 10 bases between. The CDR3 runs 15 residues. Germline values: CDR1 SGHKS, CDR2 YYEKEE (reference sequence). The DNA of the CDR3 is TGTGCCAGCAGCTTGGGAGCTCACTTTAATTCACCCCTCCACTTT. This codes for CASSLGAHFNSPLHF.

Many counts were recorded for this clonotype. Being off target in a library aimed at alpha chains, this beta chain has a size of little meaning. This CDR3 reads CASSRGRWDTEAFF. The CDR3 nucleotides read TGTGCCAGCAGTCGGGGCCGTTGGGACACTGAAGCTTTCTTT. The V and J genes are TRBV12-3 or TRBV12-4 and TRBJ1-1, with D perhaps TRBD1 (5 bases). Trimming left V 5 bases short and J 3 bases short, with 13 bases between. This CDR3 region has 14 residues.

The sample holds a few counts of this clonotype. Since the library was made to target alpha chains, this beta chain is a stray read and its abundance is not meaningful. This chain links TRBV12-3 or TRBV12-4 with TRBJ2-3; a weak D match, TRBD2 (7 bases). This CDR3 has 14 residues. V lost 6 bases, J lost 1 base, and 11 bases lay in between. CDR3 amino acids: CASSWGGGTDTQYF. CDR3 nucleotides: TGTGCCAGCAGCTGGGGGGGCGGCACAGATACGCAGTATTTT.

This clonotype was counted at least ten times. The library was prepared for alpha chains; this beta chain is a stray read, so its frequency means little. The chain recombines TRBV6-2 or TRBV6-3 with TRBJ1-2, with D possibly matching TRBD1 (6 bases). Per germline, CDR1 MNHEY and CDR2 SVGEGT. The CDR3 spans 14 residues. V lost 6 bases and J lost 6, with 17 bases in between. Written as DNA, the CDR3 is TGTGCCAGCAGATATCTGGGGGCCGTTGATGGCTACACCTTC. Translating it yields CASRYLGAVDGYTF.

This clonotype was seen at least ten times. The library was built for alpha chains, so this beta chain is an off-target read and its size means little. V and J are TRBV9 and TRBJ2-7; D gene uncertain. The CDR3 has 13 residues. Trimming removed 1 base at V and 3 bases at J, with 8 bases between. Germline V lookup: CDR1 SGDLS, CDR2 YYNGEE. The DNA for the CDR3 is TGTGCCAGCAGCGTAAATCCGGACTACGAGCAGTACTTC. Translated, it gives CASSVNPDYEQYF. Supplemented by reference TRBV9 and TRBJ2-7, the full variable domain reads DSGVTQTPKHLITATGQRVTLRCSPRSGDLSVYWYQQSLDQGLQFLIQYYNGEERAKGNILERFSAQQFPDLHSELNLSSLELGDSALYFCASSVNPDYEQYFGPGTRLTVT.

This clonotype has just a few counts. Being off target in a library aimed at alpha chains, this beta chain has a size of little meaning. This chain links TRBV6-1 with TRBJ2-3; D not certain. CDR3 length: 12 residues. Germline V gene data show CDR1 as MNHNS and CDR2 as SASEGT. The V gene lost 4 bases and the J gene lost 6 bases, with 8 bases spanning the gap. The CDR3 protein is CASSVRGDTQYF. The DNA of the CDR3 is TGTGCCAGCAGTGTGCGAGGTGATACGCAGTATTTT.

Details on this clonotype: This beta chain appears as a stray read in a library generated for alpha chains; its size is not informative. J is TRBJ2-1 and V is TRBV20-1; 10 bases agree with TRBD2. Trimming took 6 bases from V and 4 from J; bases not matched to a gene: 6. Germline V gene lookup returns CDR1 DFQATT and CDR2 SNEGSKA (reference sequence). This CDR3 comprises 14 residues. The CDR3 spells CSAPGLANYNEQFF. In DNA, the CDR3 is TGCAGTGCCCCGGGACTAGCGAATTACAATGAGCAGTTCTTC.

This clonotype was counted ten times or more. In a library made to pick up alpha chains, this beta chain is a stray read with a size that means little. The V and J genes are TRBV7-8 and TRBJ1-2; 8 nucleotides agree with TRBD1. The germline V gene encodes CDR1 SGHVS and CDR2 FQNEAQ. The CDR3 covers 13 residues. The V and J ends lost 3 bases and 7 bases, in that order; junction bases with no gene match: 4. The CDR3 sequence is CASSLTGEGGYTF. The CDR3 nucleotides are TGTGCCAGCAGCTTGACAGGGGAGGGTGGCTACACCTTC.